This passage covers 9 T cell receptor beta chains from one sample sequenced in a study of T-cell memory formation after mild COVID-19. TCRdb called the 5' RACE reads again in MiXCR, with one record for every CDR3 protein. The sample lists roughly 350,000 distinct CDR3 sequences, approximately 29% occurring once. Specimen: PBMCs or a T cell subset sorted from them (not recorded which). These TCRs come from an adult woman who had mild COVID-19 (a few samples of this study predate the infection). Cell type and time point are not known.

The chain employs TRBV29-1 and TRBJ2-1, with TRBD2 matching over 9 bases. The CDR3 length is 14 residues. CDR1 is SQVTM, CDR2 ANQGSEA, per germline. V gave up 6 bases and J gave up 2 bases; unmatched junction bases: 5. As DNA, the CDR3 is TGCAGCGTCTTAGCGGGAGTAACCTACAATGAGCAGTTCTTC. Protein product: CSVLAGVTYNEQFF.

The V call is TRBV14, the J call TRBJ2-3, with D unresolved. CDR1 and CDR2 from the germline V gene are SGHDN and FVKESK. V was pared by 0 bases and J by 4 bases, with 5 bases between. The CDR3 length is 13 residues. The CDR3: CASSQDLSDTQYF. The CDR3 DNA sequence: TGTGCCAGCAGCCAAGACCTCTCAGATACGCAGTATTTT.

The sample holds a few counts of this clonotype. Relative to the germline gene, one junction end is altered; a read error may explain this. The V call is TRBV7-8, the J call TRBJ2-3; possible D gene TRBD1, 5 bases. CDR3 size: 17 residues. Germline V gene sequence: CDR1 SGHVS, CDR2 FQNEAQ. CDR3 residues: CASTLTRDRISTDTQYF. DNA for the CDR3: TGTGCCAGCACCTTAACAAGAGACAGAATAAGCACAGATACGCAGTATTTT.

This clonotype was observed a handful of times. V and J are TRBV18 and TRBJ2-1; D is unresolved. The CDR3 covers 17 residues. From germline, CDR1 is KGHSH and CDR2 LQKENI. Between the trimmed V and J ends, which lost 3 bases and 1 base, there was a span of 16 bases. The CDR3 nucleotides read TGTGCCAGCTCACCCGGAGTCAGTGGGGATTCCTACAATGAGCAGTTCTTC. Translation: CASSPGVSGDSYNEQFF.

There are a few counts of this clonotype. This chain joins TRBV7-9 and TRBJ1-4; tentatively, D is TRBD1 (6 bases). CDR1 is SEHNR, CDR2 FQNEAQ, per germline (reference sequence). Trimming took 0 bases from V and 7 from J, leaving 15 bases between them. The CDR3 extends over 16 amino acids. In DNA form, the CDR3 reads TGTGCCAGCAGCTTAGCTACAGGGATGGACTCTGAAAAACTGTTTTTT. Protein sequence: CASSLATGMDSEKLFF.

This clonotype was counted only a few times. The rearrangement joins TRBV4-2 to TRBJ2-7; perhaps TRBD1 as D (5 bases). CDR3 size: 16 residues. From germline, CDR1 is LGHNA and CDR2 YNFKEQ. Trimming removed 4 bases from V and 4 bases from J, with 20 bases in between. The CDR3 DNA sequence: TGTGCCAGCAGCCCCCAAGGGGCCTCGAAGGGTTACGAGCAGTACTTC. This sequence encodes CASSPQGASKGYEQYF.

The chain combines TRBV27 with TRBJ2-7; no clear D gene. Trimming pared 3 bases from V and 7 bases from J, leaving 13 bases between. The CDR3 length is 13 residues. Germline values: CDR1 MNHEY, CDR2 SMNVEV (reference sequence). DNA of the CDR3: TGTGCCAGCAGTTTGGGGTCCCGACGGGAGCAGTACTTC. Amino acids: CASSLGSRREQYF.

This clonotype appeared a few times. The V gene is TRBV9, the J gene TRBJ2-1; TRBD2 is a possible D gene (7 bases). CDR1 and CDR2 from the germline V gene are SGDLS and YYNGEE. V lost 7 bases and J lost 5, with 13 bases in between. This CDR3 region has 13 residues. Here the CDR3 reads CASSAGTNNEQFF. DNA of the CDR3: TGTGCCAGCTCAGCGGGGACAAACAATGAGCAGTTCTTC.

The chain joins TRBV25-1 to TRBJ2-7; a weak D match, TRBD1 (7 bases). The CDR3 extends over 15 amino acids. The germline V and J ends were trimmed by 2 bases and 2 bases, with 13 bases remaining between them. Germline CDR1 and CDR2: MGHDK and SYGVNS. CDR3 nucleotides: TGTGCCAGCAGTGAAGGGGGACAGCGGGCCTACGAGCAGTACTTC. Translated: CASSEGGQRAYEQYF.